This T cell receptor beta chain was identified in a study of blood T cell repertoires in COVID-19. The protocol was immunoSEQ multiplex PCR, while the TCRdb copy is restricted to in-frame clones and leaves out a portion. The table shows around 180,000 clones, with about 87% occurring only once. The CDR3 covers 15 residues. The V segment lost 7 bases and the J segment 4 bases; nucleotides outside the gene matches: 9. Germline V CDR1 and CDR2: GTSNPN, SVGIG (reference sequence). The TCR was taken from a man aged 40-50 years with active or convalescent COVID-19. The sample consisted of peripheral blood. The chain links TRBV30 to TRBJ1-6; the match to TRBD1 covers 8 bases. The CDR3 loop is CASRQGKGYNSPLHF. The CDR3 DNA follows: TGTGCCTCGCGACAGGGGAAAGGGTATAATTCACCCCTCCACTTT. Complete variable domain (other parts from reference TRBV30 and TRBJ1-6): SQTIHQWPATLVQPVGSPLSLECTVEGTSNPNLYWYRQAAGRGLQLLFYSVGIGQISSEVPQNLSASRPQDRQFILSSKKLLLSDSGFYLCASRQGKGYNSPLHFGNGTRLTVT.